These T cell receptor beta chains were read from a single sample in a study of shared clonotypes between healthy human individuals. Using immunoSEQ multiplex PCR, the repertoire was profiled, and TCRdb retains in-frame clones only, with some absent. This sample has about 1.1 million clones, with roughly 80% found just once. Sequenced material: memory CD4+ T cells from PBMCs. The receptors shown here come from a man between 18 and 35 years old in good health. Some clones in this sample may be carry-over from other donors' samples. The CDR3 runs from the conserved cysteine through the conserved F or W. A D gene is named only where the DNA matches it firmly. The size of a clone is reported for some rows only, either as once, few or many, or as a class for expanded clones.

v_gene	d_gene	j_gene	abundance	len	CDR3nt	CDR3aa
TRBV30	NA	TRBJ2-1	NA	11	TGTGCCTGGAGTGTGGGGGGTGAGCAGTTCTTC	CAWSVGGEQFF
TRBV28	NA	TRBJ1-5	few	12	TGTGCCAGCAGGGGTTTCAATCAGCCCCAGCATTTT	CASRGFNQPQHF
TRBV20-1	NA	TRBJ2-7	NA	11	TGCAGTGCTAGGGTTATCTACGAGCAGTACTTC	CSARVIYEQYF
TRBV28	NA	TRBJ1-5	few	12	TGTGCCAGCGGACAGCCGGGTCAGCCCCAGCATTTT	CASGQPGQPQHF
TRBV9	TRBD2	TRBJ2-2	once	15	TGTGCCAGCAGCGCTAGCGGTGGAACCCCCGGGGAGCTGTTTTTT	CASSASGGTPGELFF
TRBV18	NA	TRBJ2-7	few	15	TGTGCCAGCTCACCAAGCCCAAACCTCCCTCACGAGCAGTACTTC	CASSPSPNLPHEQYF
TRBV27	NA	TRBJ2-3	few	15	TGTGCCAGCAGTTTATTATCACTGACAGGAGACACGCAGTATTTT	CASSLLSLTGDTQYF
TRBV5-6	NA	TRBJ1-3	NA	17	TGTGCCAGCAGCACTTATAGGTTTCATAGCTCTGGAAACACCATATATTTT	CASSTYRFHSSGNTIYF
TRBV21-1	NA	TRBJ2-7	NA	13	TGTGCCAGCGGGGGACAGGGGTTGGGCGAGCAGTACTTC	CASGGQGLGEQYF
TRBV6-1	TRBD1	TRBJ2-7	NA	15	TGTGCCAGCAGTGGATTGACAGGGGACCCATACGAGCAGTACTTC	CASSGLTGDPYEQYF
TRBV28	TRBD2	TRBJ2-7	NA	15	TGTGCCAGCATCACAGCGGGAGGGCCATCCGGCGAGCAGTACTTC	CASITAGGPSGEQYF
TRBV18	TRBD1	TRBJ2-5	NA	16	TGTGCCAGCTCACCGAGACAGGGTTCGGGCCAAGAGACCCAGTACTTC	CASSPRQGSGQETQYF
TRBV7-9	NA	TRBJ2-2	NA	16	TGTGCCAGCAGCTTACCGTCGGGAAATTGGGCCGGGGAGCTGTTTTTT	CASSLPSGNWAGELFF
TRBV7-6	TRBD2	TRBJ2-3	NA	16	TGTGCCAGCAGCTCCCTAGCGGGAGGGTTAACAGATACGCAGTATTTT	CASSSLAGGLTDTQYF
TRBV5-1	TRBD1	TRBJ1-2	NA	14	TGCGCCAGCAGCCGGACAGGGTTCGGGGATGGCTACACCTTC	CASSRTGFGDGYTF
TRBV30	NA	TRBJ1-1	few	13	TGTGCCTGGATGTTGGGGATGAACACTGAAGCTTTCTTT	CAWMLGMNTEAFF
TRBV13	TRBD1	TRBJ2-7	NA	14	TGTGCCAGCACCCGGACAGGGATGCCCTACGAGCAGTACTTC	CASTRTGMPYEQYF
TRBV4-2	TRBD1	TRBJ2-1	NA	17	TGTGCCAGCAGCCAAGATGGGACAGGGGGTCCCTACAATGAGCAGTTCTTC	CASSQDGTGGPYNEQFF
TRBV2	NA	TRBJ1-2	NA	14	TGTGCCAGCAGTGCCGAAAGGGGGAACTATGGCTACACCTTC	CASSAERGNYGYTF
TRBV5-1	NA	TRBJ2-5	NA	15	TGCGCCAGCAGCTTGAATGGGGTGTACCAAGAGACCCAGTACTTC	CASSLNGVYQETQYF
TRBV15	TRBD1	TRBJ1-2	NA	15	TGTGCCACCAGCAGAGGAGGGACAGGGGGAAGAGGCTACACCTTC	CATSRGGTGGRGYTF
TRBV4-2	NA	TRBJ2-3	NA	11	TGTGCCAGCAGCCAGGCAGATACGCAGTATTTT	CASSQADTQYF
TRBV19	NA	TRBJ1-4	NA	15	TGTGCCAGTAGTATGAAGACAGGAAAGGGTGAAAAACTGTTTTTT	CASSMKTGKGEKLFF
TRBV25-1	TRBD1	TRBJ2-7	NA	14	TGTGCCAGCAGTGACGGGACAGGGACCTACGAGCAGTACTTC	CASSDGTGTYEQYF
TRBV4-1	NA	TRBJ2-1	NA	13	TGCGCCAGCAGCGATTATAGGGGGACTGAGCAGTTCTTC	CASSDYRGTEQFF
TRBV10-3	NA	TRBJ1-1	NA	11	TGTGCCATCAGTTCGGGAACTGAAGCTTTCTTT	CAISSGTEAFF
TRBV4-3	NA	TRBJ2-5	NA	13	TGCGCCAGCAGCCGGGGGACGGAAGAGACCCAGTACTTC	CASSRGTEETQYF
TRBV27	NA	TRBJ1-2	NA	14	TGTGCCAGCAGTAAGGCCCAGGGATCGTATGGCTACACCTTC	CASSKAQGSYGYTF
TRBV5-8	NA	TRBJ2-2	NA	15	TGTGCCAGCAGCGCGGGGACGAGGAACACCGGGGAGCTGTTTTTT	CASSAGTRNTGELFF
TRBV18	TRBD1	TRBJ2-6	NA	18	TGTGCCAGCTCACCACAGGGGGCTGGGGGAACTGGGGCCAACGTCCTGACTTTC	CASSPQGAGGTGANVLTF
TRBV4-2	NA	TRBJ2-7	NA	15	TGTGCCAGCAGCCAAGTTTTGCGGAACCACCACGAGCAGTACTTC	CASSQVLRNHHEQYF
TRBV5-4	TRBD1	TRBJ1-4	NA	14	TGTGCCAGCAGCTCGCAGGGGGGTAATGAAAAACTGTTTTTT	CASSSQGGNEKLFF
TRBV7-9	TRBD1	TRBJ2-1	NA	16	TGTGCCAGCAACCCTTGGGGGACAGGGGACAACAATGAGCAGTTCTTC	CASNPWGTGDNNEQFF
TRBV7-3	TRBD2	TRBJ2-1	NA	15	TGTGCCAGCAGCTACCTAGCGGGGAGGTACAATGAGCAGTTCTTC	CASSYLAGRYNEQFF
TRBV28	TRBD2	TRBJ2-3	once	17	TGTGCCAGCAGTTCTATCGGACTAGCGGGAGGGGGAGATACGCAGTATTTT	CASSSIGLAGGGDTQYF
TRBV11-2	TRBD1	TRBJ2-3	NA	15	TGTGCCAGCAGCCGCCGGGACAGGGTCACAGATACGCAGTATTTT	CASSRRDRVTDTQYF
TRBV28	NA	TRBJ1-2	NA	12	TGTGCCAGCAGCAGCGATAGCTATGGCTACACCTTC	CASSSDSYGYTF
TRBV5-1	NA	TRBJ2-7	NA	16	TGCGCCAGCAGCTTGGCCGGTGGGGGGCTCTTGAGCGAGCAGTACTTC	CASSLAGGGLLSEQYF
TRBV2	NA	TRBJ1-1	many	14	TGTGCCAGCCATCCGGAGTCGGGGAGCACTGAAGCTTTCTTT	CASHPESGSTEAFF
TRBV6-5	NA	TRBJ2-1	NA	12	TGTGCCAGCAGTTCCCCCCCGGGAGAGCAGTTCTTC	CASSSPPGEQFF
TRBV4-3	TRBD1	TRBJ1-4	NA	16	TGCGCCAGCAGCCGCGCACCGGGACAGCGGAATGAAAAACTGTTTTTT	CASSRAPGQRNEKLFF
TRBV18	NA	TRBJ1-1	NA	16	TGTGCCAGCTCACCACGACTTTTGGATATGAACACTGAAGCTTTCTTT	CASSPRLLDMNTEAFF
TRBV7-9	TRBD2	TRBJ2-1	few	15	TGTGCCAGCAGCCGGACTAGCGACCGATACAATGAGCAGTTCTTC	CASSRTSDRYNEQFF
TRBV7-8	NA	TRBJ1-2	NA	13	TGTGCCAGCAGCCCCCAGGAGGGCTATGGCTACACCTTC	CASSPQEGYGYTF
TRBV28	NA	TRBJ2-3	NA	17	TGTGCCAGCACCTCCCCCAAACGTGGGCATGCGGGAGATACGCAGTATTTT	CASTSPKRGHAGDTQYF
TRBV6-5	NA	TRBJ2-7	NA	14	TGTGCCAGCAGTTACGGTGACAACACCTACGAGCAGTACTTC	CASSYGDNTYEQYF
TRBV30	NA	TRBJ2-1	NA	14	TGTGCCTGGAAAGGTCCTTACTCCTACAATGAGCAGTTCTTC	CAWKGPYSYNEQFF
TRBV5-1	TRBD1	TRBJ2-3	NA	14	TGCGCCAGCAGCGATCGACAGGGCTCAGATACGCAGTATTTT	CASSDRQGSDTQYF
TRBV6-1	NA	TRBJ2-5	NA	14	TGTGCCAGCAGTGAACTGGCGGGGCCCAGAACCCAGTACTTC	CASSELAGPRTQYF
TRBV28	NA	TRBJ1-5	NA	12	TGTGCCAGCAGTTTGACCAATCAGCCCCAGCATTTT	CASSLTNQPQHF
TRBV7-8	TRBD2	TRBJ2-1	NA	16	TGTGCCAGCAGCATACGACGACTAGCGGGAAACAATGAGCAGTTCTTC	CASSIRRLAGNNEQFF
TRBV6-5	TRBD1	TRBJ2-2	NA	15	TGTGCCAGCAGCTCGCGACAGGGTTGGACCGGGGAGCTGTTTTTT	CASSSRQGWTGELFF
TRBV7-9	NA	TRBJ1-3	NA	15	TGTGCCAGCAGCTTCATTAGCGCTGCTGGAAACACCATATATTTT	CASSFISAAGNTIYF
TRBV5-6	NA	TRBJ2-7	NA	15	TGTGCCAGCAGCTTGGGGCCTAGTGAGTCCTACGAGCAGTACTTC	CASSLGPSESYEQYF
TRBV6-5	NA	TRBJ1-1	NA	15	TGTGCCAGCAGTTTCCATAGCAGGGGGAACACTGAAGCTTTCTTT	CASSFHSRGNTEAFF
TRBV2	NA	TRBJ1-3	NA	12	TGTGCCAGCAGCGAAAACAGGGAGCCCATATATTTT	CASSENREPIYF
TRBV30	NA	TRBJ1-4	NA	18	TGTGCCTGGAGTCCTGTTCGAGTCACAGGGAGGCTAAATGAAAAACTGTTTTTT	CAWSPVRVTGRLNEKLFF
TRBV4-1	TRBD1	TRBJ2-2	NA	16	TGCGCCAGCAGCCAAAGCCGGGACAGGCACACCGGGGAGCTGTTTTTT	CASSQSRDRHTGELFF
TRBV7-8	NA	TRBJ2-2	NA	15	TGTGCCAGCAGCTCAAGGTCATCGGTCGTGGGGGAGCTGTTTTTT	CASSSRSSVVGELFF
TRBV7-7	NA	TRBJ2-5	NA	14	TGTGCCAGCAGCTTACCAGGGCTGGGAGAGACCCAGTACTTC	CASSLPGLGETQYF